This T cell receptor beta chain was recovered during a study of T cell repertoires in cytomegalovirus infection. Trimming took off 1 base at V and 2 bases at J, with 12 bases between the two ends. Germline V gives CDR1 SGHTA, CDR2 FQGNSA. This CDR3 spans 17 amino acids. This clonotype was seen many times. Antigen unknown. TCRdb fed the reads into MiXCR, producing one record per CDR3 protein. The data show around 800,000 distinct CDR3 sequences, around a third seen once. This material consisted of cultured CD8+ T cells from PBMCs, taken from culture after CMV antigen stimulation. The genes are TRBV7-2 and TRBJ1-6; D gene ambiguous. The receptor comes from a human donor in good health (CMV status not recorded). Some clones in this sample may be carry-over from other donors' samples. The CDR3 is CASSLGTYFAYNSPLHF. CDR3 nucleotide sequence: TGTGCCAGCAGCTTAGGGACGTATTTCGCCTATAATTCACCCCTCCACTTT.